This T cell receptor (beta chain) was sequenced for a study of monozygotic twins with inflammatory bowel disease. General study points: There was no support for any single strong signal or clonotype associated with IBD.

CDR3 size: 17 residues. Germline V CDR1 and CDR2: DFQATT, SNEGSKA (reference sequence). Per TCR library, approximately 3,800 ng of total RNA was used. TCRdb re-called the 5' RACE reads and gives one entry per CDR3 protein, without DNA. The sample's table shows a few hundred thousand distinct CDR3 sequences. About this clonotype itself: Its target is not known.

This TCR came from a human donor with ulcerative colitis or Crohn's disease, or a healthy co-twin of an affected twin (not recorded which). Sequencing was performed on blood. The rearrangement uses TRBV20-1 and TRBJ2-3; checking the TCRdb D call of TRBD2 is not possible without DNA. This chain's CDR3 is CSARESYQPLAVDTQYF.